What follows describes a single T cell receptor beta chain. This clone was picked up one time. There is no known antigen for this receptor. No clone much larger than this one lies a single base away; base qualities are absent. Ends trimmed: V by 5 bases, J by 1 base; bases unmatched to a gene: 2. Reading from cysteine to phenylalanine, the CDR3 counts 15 amino acids. CDR3 DNA is the only sequence kept; it has 45 bases, read in frame from the first base. CDR1 and CDR2, per the germline V gene, are MNHEY and SVGAGI. TCRbeta CDR3 regions were amplified from genomic DNA using the immunoSEQ Assay, a bias-controlled multiplex PCR. The original pipeline was this. The number of nucleated cells in each sample was estimated by amplification of reference gene primers within the assay. To quantify the absolute abundance of each unique TCRbeta CDR3 rearrangement, sequence reads were collapsed and filtered. For each sample, productive Simpson clonality was calculated by taking the square root of Simpson's diversity index across productive rearrangements. In TCRdb, the immuneACCESS table is reduced to in-frame sequences with V and J assigned. These tables do not hold every clone; where another copy was compared, an unresolved V gene accounts for under half, and the others remain unexplained. That table supplies the V and J calls and clone size; D and trimming were determined from the DNA. For this sample the table gives approximately 240,000 clones, of which approximately 83% were detected only once. Of the sample, roughly 5.5% is held by the ten largest clones.

Collaborating institutions collected whole blood in K2EDTA tubes following their own protocols. Collaborator samples were shipped for TCRbeta analysis as frozen whole blood, isolated PBMCs, or DNA extracted from either sample type. This sample was taken from a study of blood T cell repertoires in COVID-19 (dated by TCRdb to about 2020). Some background on the complete study: Samples from collaborators originated in the United States, Italy and Spain and spanned both the acute and convalescent phases of COVID-19. Subjects who had been exposed to COVID-19, were actively infected with it, or had recovered from it provided the deeply sampled blood TCRbeta repertoires that made up the dataset. The repertoires were made available in a free public database intended to serve as a resource for research on the immune response to SARS-CoV-2. Where HLA class I and class II types were available, the types were taken from metadata supplied by the sample provider, not from assay-based typing. Samples were obtained from the ongoing ImmuneRACE study (first 160 participants) and from 1,254 subjects provided by 6 global collaborators. A de-identified subject ID, COVID-19 status, age in years and sex were almost always included in the sample metadata. The material from the prospective study consisted of cDNA or gDNA derived from T cells, B-cell-depleted T cells, or PBMCs. Study-wide conclusions, independent of this receptor: The quantity of clinical and demographic metadata differed by source and by participant and was supplied without curation.

Specimen: peripheral blood. The V and J segments used are TRBV6-5 and TRBJ2-2; 9 bases in the middle match TRBD1. The sequence derives from a human donor in a cohort sampled during active COVID-19. The sequence in DNA is TGTGCCAGCAGTAGACAGGGGGGGAACACCGGGGAGCTGTTTTTT. This is translated as CASSRQGGNTGELFF.